Each of the 5 T cell receptor beta chains below was sequenced from the same sample in a study of tumor-infiltrating lymphocytes in primary liver carcinoma. Reverse transcription of roughly 480 ng total RNA with a constant-region primer produced TCR beta cDNA. TCR beta libraries came from three nested multiplex PCR rounds using slightly modified ARM-PCR. A C-beta reverse primer and TRBV1-TRBV30 forward primers served in each of the first two PCR rounds, at about 9 cycles apiece. TCRdb processed the multiplex PCR reads anew with MiXCR; each CDR3 protein has one entry. Among fewer than 150,000 distinct CDR3 sequences listed, roughly three fifths were seen once. Taking roughly 20-32 mg of unsorted bulk tissue, the authors co-extracted RNA and DNA. Sequencing used liver tumor tissue from sampling region 1. Documented subset: tumor region T1, superior pole. The receptors come from an older woman with primary liver carcinoma and hepatitis B virus infection.

The rearrangement uses TRBV5-1 and TRBJ2-1, with TRBD2 identical over 7 bases. This CDR3 has 16 amino acids. The ends lost 0 bases at V and 4 bases at J; junction bases unmatched: 7. CDR1 is SGHRS and CDR2 is YFSETQ in the germline V gene. CDR3 DNA: TGCGCCAGCAGCTTGGCAATGGCGGGAGCGTACAATGAGCAGTTCTTC. Residues: CASSLAMAGAYNEQFF.

Points on this clonotype: Here the CDR3 omits its conserved ending phenylalanine or tryptophan, so a read error is the likely source. The J gene is TRBJ1-6, the V gene TRBV2, with 7 positions matching TRBD1. The length of the CDR3 is 14 residues. Germline V gives CDR1 SNHLY, CDR2 FYNNEI. J gave up 9 bases and V 6 bases, and 8 bases lay outside the gene matches. CDR3 residues: CASRPTTGPSPLHS. CDR3 nucleotide sequence: TGTGCCAGCAGACCTACGACAGGGCCTTCACCCCTCCACTCT.

With respect to this clonotype: The conserved phenylalanine or tryptophan is not found at the CDR3 terminus, so this likely reflects a read error. The V and J genes are TRBV11-3 and TRBJ1-1, with 7 bases fitting TRBD1. The CDR3 is 13 amino acids. With 4 bases clipped from V and 10 bases from J, the junction kept 9 bases outside the gene matches. Germline-derived CDR1 and CDR2 are SGHNT and YENEEA. CDR3 DNA sequence: TGTGCCAGCAGCTCAATTGGGACAGAATTAGCTTTCTCT. Amino acid sequence: CASSSIGTELAFS.

With regard to this clonotype: Lacking the conserved final phenylalanine or tryptophan, this CDR3 likely reflects a read error. The chain combines TRBV29-1 with TRBJ2-7, with D maybe TRBD1 (5 bases). The germline V and J ends were trimmed by 1 base and 5 bases, with 9 bases remaining between them. The CDR3 has 12 amino acids. Germline lookup yields CDR1 SQVTM and CDR2 ANQGSEA. The CDR3 DNA follows: TGCAGCGTTGAAGGGACAAGGGACGAGCAGTACTGC. As protein: CSVEGTRDEQYC.

This chain links TRBV11-2 with TRBJ1-3; D is uncertain. The CDR3 loop spans 18 amino acids. Germline CDR1 is SGHAT and CDR2 is FQNNGV. Deletions cut 5 bases from V and 0 bases from J, with 20 bases between. The CDR3 coding sequence is TGTGCCAGCAGCACGTGCCTCCCGACAAATAGCTCTGGAAACACCATATATTTT. Protein product: CASSTCLPTNSSGNTIYF.